Listed here are 10 T cell receptor beta chains from one sample, sequenced in a study of shared clonotypes between healthy human individuals. Produced via immunoSEQ multiplex PCR; TCRdb's table is partial and in-frame only. Of 2 million to 2.5 million clones detected, 90% to 95% appear once; the ten largest clones hold roughly 0.13%. The sequenced material came from naive CD4+ T cells sorted from blood. Subset denoted: CD45RA+ positively selected. The receptors derive from a man aged 18-30 years in good health.

V is TRBV10-3 and J is TRBJ2-1; 8 bases are a match to TRBD2. CDR3 length: 17 residues. In germline, CDR1 is ENHRY, CDR2 SYGVKD. The J segment lost 7 bases and the V segment lost 0 bases, leaving 11 bases of the junction unmatched. CDR3 DNA: TGTGCCATCAGTGAGTCCCTGCGGGGCGGGAGGCCGAATGAGCAGTTCTTC. Amino acid sequence: CAISESLRGGRPNEQFF.

CDR3 DNA: TGTGCCAGCAGCAGAGACAGGGTGCCAGACACCTTC. Protein product: CASSRDRVPDTF. The gene calls are TRBV7-9 and TRBJ1-2; 7 positions agree with TRBD1. CDR1 SEHNR and CDR2 FQNEAQ come from the germline V gene (reference sequence). The V gene end was trimmed by 5 bases and the J gene end by 12 bases; junction bases not matched to a gene: 9. The CDR3 loop spans 12 amino acids.

Concerning this clone: The same CDR3 can be traced to other DNA sequences in this sample. The chain carries TRBV30 and TRBJ1-1; TRBD1 aligns across 9 bases. The germline V gene has CDR1 GTSNPN and CDR2 SVGIG (reference sequence). The CDR3 runs 13 residues. V was pared by 5 bases and J by 0 bases, with 1 base of the junction left unmatched. CDR3 DNA sequence: TGTGCCTGGGGACAGGGGATGAACACTGAAGCTTTCTTT. It translates to CAWGQGMNTEAFF.

This chain connects TRBV2 to TRBJ1-3, with a possible D match to TRBD1 (5 bases). Germline V gene sequence: CDR1 SNHLY, CDR2 FYNNEI. The CDR3 totals 14 residues. V gave up 6 bases and J gave up 0 bases, with 9 bases separating them. The CDR3 here is CASSPTVSGNTIYF. The CDR3 DNA sequence: TGTGCCAGCAGCCCGACAGTCTCTGGAAACACCATATATTTT.

This clone turned up a few times. V and J are TRBV25-1 and TRBJ1-2, with 8 bases that match TRBD1. V shed 4 bases, J shed 4 bases, and the junction held 2 bases outside the gene matches. The V gene's germline CDR1 is MGHDK and CDR2 SYGVNS. CDR3 length: 13 amino acids. DNA for the CDR3: TGTGCCAGCAGTGCCAGGGGGCCCTATGGCTACACCTTC. Its protein is CASSARGPYGYTF.

This clone occurred a few times. The chain couples TRBV2 to TRBJ1-6; TRBD1 matches at 7 bases. The CDR3 extends over 13 amino acids. Germline CDR1 reads SNHLY; CDR2 reads FYNNEI. With 6 bases clipped from V and 9 bases from J, the junction kept 5 bases outside the gene matches. Written as DNA, the CDR3 is TGTGCCAGCAGGGGGACAGTGGGTTCACCCCTCCACTTT. It yields the protein CASRGTVGSPLHF.

The V and J genes are TRBV29-1 and TRBJ1-2; D gene unclear. Trimming took off 7 bases at V and 0 bases at J, with 15 bases between the two ends. This CDR3 region has 14 residues. CDR1 and CDR2 from the germline V gene are SQVTM and ANQGSEA. For the CDR3, the DNA is TGCAGCGCTAGCCCCGGGAACTCTAACTATGGCTACACCTTC. Translated, it gives CSASPGNSNYGYTF.

J is TRBJ1-6 and V is TRBV6-6; D unclear. Per the germline V gene, CDR1 is MNHNY and CDR2 is SVGAGI (reference sequence). The CDR3 runs 12 residues. The ends were cut back, 5 bases at V and 11 bases at J, with 10 bases in the middle. The CDR3 DNA is TGTGCCAGCAGTCCCCGTGGGACACCCCTCCACTTT. Translated, it gives CASSPRGTPLHF.

The chain links TRBV5-5 to TRBJ1-6; 9 bases align to TRBD1. The CDR3 loop spans 17 amino acids. V lost 3 bases and J lost 7; bases outside the gene matches: 11. Per the germline V gene, CDR1 is SGHKS and CDR2 is YYEKEE (reference sequence). The CDR3 DNA reads TGTGCCAGCAGCTCGGCGGGACAGGGTCGGCGGAATTCACCCCTCCACTTT. This translates into CASSSAGQGRRNSPLHF.

As for this clone: This may arise from a read error, as a much more abundant clone is one base away. The chain uses TRBV7-2 and TRBJ1-1; D ambiguous. Germline V gives CDR1 SGHTA, CDR2 FQGNSA. The CDR3 extends over 14 amino acids. V lost 1 base and J 0 bases, leaving 6 bases between the germline ends. Here the CDR3 DNA reads TGTGCCAGCAGCTTAGATCAGTTGAACACTGAAGCTTTCTTT. Encoded protein: CASSLDQLNTEAFF.